This T cell receptor (beta chain) derives from a study of blood T cell repertoires in COVID-19. About the study: From the United States, Italy and Spain came samples of acute and convalescent COVID-19. T cells, B-cell-depleted T cells, or PBMCs supplied cDNA or gDNA.

TCRdb keeps only in-frame clones here, not all; method: immunoSEQ multiplex PCR. The sample has roughly 200,000 clones, roughly 89% seen once. The CDR3 is 15 amino acids. V gave up 0 bases and J gave up 4 bases; unmatched junction bases: 1. The germline V gene has CDR1 SGDLS and CDR2 YYNGEE. The chain links TRBV9 to TRBJ2-3, with TRBD2 matching 11 bases. Material: PBMCs or T cells enriched from blood (not recorded which). The sequence was collected from a woman between 40 and 50 years old with acute COVID-19. The CDR3 loop is CASSVGGLAADTQYF. CDR3 nucleotide sequence: TGTGCCAGCAGCGTAGGGGGACTAGCGGCAGATACGCAGTATTTT. Variable domain in full (rest from reference TRBV9 and TRBJ2-3): DSGVTQTPKHLITATGQRVTLRCSPRSGDLSVYWYQQSLDQGLQFLIQYYNGEERAKGNILERFSAQQFPDLHSELNLSSLELGDSALYFCASSVGGLAADTQYFGPGTRLTVL.